The clone carrying this TCR beta chain has at least ten counts. Its antigen is undetermined. Unpaired genes were suppressed by blocking oligonucleotides during a second nested PCR. MiXCR, applied by TCRdb to the emulsion pairing reads, yields one record per CDR3 protein. The sample records about 40,000 distinct CDR3 sequences, roughly 44% being singletons. Primers covering all TCR V genes were used in emulsion RT-PCR on CD8+ T cells. This sample stems from a study of T cell repertoires in breast cancer. Study-level points and caveats: Singleton TCRs were discarded and only part of each tumor was sampled. Emulsion RT-PCR gave a qualitative, not quantitative, TCR profile. Varied nucleotide sequences encoding shared TCRs suggest antigen-driven selection and expansion.

Trimming left V 3 bases short and J 2 bases short, with 5 bases between. Per the germline V gene, CDR1 is MGHDK and CDR2 is SYGVNS. This CDR3 has 13 residues. The TCR comes from a pool of human donors with breast cancer or a healthy control (not recorded which). J is TRBJ1-5 and V is TRBV25-1; D remains unclear. Material for sequencing was CD8+ T cells. CDR3 nucleotide sequence: TGTGCCAGCAGTGACGTCGGCAATCAGCCCCAGCATTTT. Translated: CASSDVGNQPQHF. The full variable domain, in which reference TRBV25-1 and TRBJ1-5 provide the parts outside the CDR3, is EADIYQTPRYLVIGTGKKITLECSQTMGHDKMYWYQQDPGMELHLIHYSYGVNSTEKGDLSSESTVSRIRTEHFPLTLESARPSHTSQYLCASSDVGNQPQHFGDGTRLSIL.